This T cell receptor beta chain was obtained from a study of response to subunit inactivated influenza vaccine. MiXCR, applied by TCRdb to the RT-PCR reads, yields one record per CDR3 protein. Here the sample spans under 750,000 distinct CDR3 sequences, roughly 12% being singletons. The CDR3 has 14 amino acids. The germline CDR1 and CDR2 sequences are DFQATT and SNEGSKA (reference sequence). Trimming took 4 bases from V and 0 from J, leaving 11 bases between them. This clonotype occurred a few times. The sample consisted of PBMCs from blood, taken on the day of vaccination. The clonotype was recovered from a man in his forties or fifties who received an inactivated influenza vaccine. The chain has TRBV20-1 and TRBJ2-3; D remains ambiguous. The CDR3 bases are TGCAGTGCTATCCGCCCGCCCAGCACAGATACGCAGTATTTT. Translated: CSAIRPPSTDTQYF.